The 25 T cell receptor beta chains below come from one sample, sequenced in a study of shared clonotypes between healthy human individuals. Clones were read by immunoSEQ multiplex PCR, and TCRdb kept only the in-frame ones, dropping some. The table records around 720,000 clones, 60% to 75% of them present only once. The sample taken for sequencing was memory CD4+ T cells sorted from blood. Stated subset: CD45RA-negative fraction. These receptors were taken from a woman in her thirties in good health.

This clone has only a few counts. This CDR3 is also generated by other DNA sequences in the sample. The chain couples TRBV5-1 to TRBJ2-1; 7 bases align to TRBD2. Germline values: CDR1 SGHRS, CDR2 YFSETQ. V was clipped by 0 bases and J by 3 bases; unmatched bases: 3. This CDR3 has 15 residues. CDR3: CASSLASGNYNEQFF. The CDR3 coding sequence is TGCGCCAGCAGCTTGGCCAGCGGGAACTACAATGAGCAGTTCTTC.

The V call is TRBV29-1, the J call TRBJ2-5; possibly TRBD1 for D (5 bases). CDR3 size: 13 residues. Germline CDR1 SQVTM, CDR2 ANQGSEA. V shed 6 bases and J shed 5 bases, with 16 bases lying between them. CDR3 nucleotide sequence: TGCAGCGTCCTGACAGTCGTTAGGGAGACCCAGTACTTC. It is translated as CSVLTVVRETQYF.

The chain is built from TRBV28 and TRBJ1-4; 7 bases align to TRBD1. The CDR3 runs 15 residues. V was clipped by 4 bases and J by 5 bases; unmatched bases: 7. The germline CDR1 and CDR2 sequences are MDHEN and SYDVKM. The CDR3, as DNA: TGTGCCAGCAGTTCCCGACAGGGTATGAATGAAAAACTGTTTTTT. As protein: CASSSRQGMNEKLFF.

The gene calls are TRBV6-5 and TRBJ1-4; TRBD1 might be the D (5 bases). CDR3 length equals 14 residues. Trimming left V 6 bases short and J 8 bases short, with 16 bases between. Germline lookup yields CDR1 MNHEY and CDR2 SVGAGI. Here the CDR3 DNA reads TGTGCCAGCAGGGGGCAGGGAGAAGGAGAAAAACTGTTTTTT. Encoded protein: CASRGQGEGEKLFF.

This clone was found many times. The chain is built from TRBV19 and TRBJ1-4; D not resolved. Germline assignment: CDR1 LNHDA and CDR2 SQIVND (reference sequence). V gave up 7 bases and J gave up 6 bases, with 15 bases separating them. This CDR3 has 14 amino acids. The CDR3 nucleotides read TGTGCCAGTACCTTATCATCATACGATGAAAAACTGTTTTTT. Residues: CASTLSSYDEKLFF. Full variable domain (remainder filled in from reference TRBV19 and TRBJ1-4): DGGITQSPKYLFRKEGQNVTLSCEQNLNHDAMYWYRQDPGQGLRLIYYSQIVNDFQKGDIAEGYSVSREKKESFPLTVTSAQKNPTAFYLCASTLSSYDEKLFFGSGTQLSVL.

In regard to this clone: The identical CDR3 is also encoded by other nucleotide sequences in the sample. This chain links TRBV28 with TRBJ2-5; D is undetermined. CDR1 is MDHEN, CDR2 SYDVKM, per germline. V lost 2 bases and J lost 1, with 8 bases in between. CDR3 length: 14 amino acids. The chain's CDR3 is CASSLPDGQETQYF. The CDR3 region has the DNA TGTGCCAGCAGTTTACCGGACGGCCAAGAGACCCAGTACTTC. Filled out from reference TRBV28 and TRBJ2-5, the complete variable domain reads DVKVTQSSRYLVKRTGEKVFLECVQDMDHENMFWYRQDPGLGLRLIYFSYDVKMKEKGDIPEGYSVSREKKERFSLILESASTNQTSMYLCASSLPDGQETQYFGPGTRLLVL.

V gene TRBV28 combines with J gene TRBJ2-6; TRBD1 matches 7 bases. After removal of 10 bases from V and 4 bases from J, the junction contained 10 bases not matched to a gene. This CDR3 has 15 residues. Germline-derived CDR1 and CDR2 are MDHEN and SYDVKM. The CDR3: CATRTGASGANVLTF. CDR3 sequence (DNA): TGTGCCACCCGAACAGGGGCCTCCGGGGCCAACGTCCTGACTTTC.

The rearrangement links TRBV5-1 to TRBJ2-7, with 9 nucleotides matching TRBD2. The CDR3 sequence is 16 residues long. The junction had 13 bases not matched to a gene; V was cut back by 4 bases and J by 5 bases. The germline gives CDR1 SGHRS, CDR2 YFSETQ. Here the CDR3 reads CASSLGVSGSGHEQYF. In nucleotides, the CDR3 is TGCGCCAGCAGCCTAGGAGTTAGCGGGAGTGGGCACGAGCAGTACTTC.

J is TRBJ2-3 and V is TRBV7-9; 13 nucleotides line up with TRBD2. The V segment lost 5 bases and the J segment 1 base; nucleotides outside the gene matches: 6. CDR3 size: 17 residues. Germline lookup yields CDR1 SEHNR and CDR2 FQNEAQ (reference sequence). CDR3 residues: CASSMTSGRFGTDTQYF. The CDR3 region has the DNA TGTGCCAGCAGCATGACTAGCGGGAGGTTTGGCACAGATACGCAGTATTTT.

Of note for this clone: Distinct nucleotide sequences in the sample also encode this CDR3. The chain couples TRBV6-1 to TRBJ1-1, with a weak D call TRBD1 (6 bases). Germline CDR1 is MNHNS and CDR2 is SASEGT. CDR3 size: 14 residues. Trimming shortened V by 4 bases and J by 1 base, and 10 bases separated the two germline ends. The chain's CDR3 is CASSGRGGNTEAFF. The CDR3 DNA reads as TGTGCCAGCAGTGGCCGAGGGGGGAACACTGAAGCTTTCTTT.

This chain links TRBV4-1 with TRBJ2-3, with TRBD2 as a possible D gene (6 bases). Trimming took 2 bases from V and 2 from J, leaving 8 bases between them. This CDR3 region has 14 residues. The germline V gene has CDR1 MGHRA and CDR2 YSYEKL. The CDR3, as DNA: TGCGCCAGCAGCCAACGACTAGTCACAGATACGCAGTATTTT. Its protein is CASSQRLVTDTQYF.

The chain combines TRBV7-2 with TRBJ2-1; 8 bases align to TRBD2. The CDR3 covers 16 residues. V dropped 6 bases and J dropped 4; count of bases not matched to a gene: 11. Looked up from germline, CDR1 is SGHTA and CDR2 is FQGNSA. CDR3 DNA: TGTGCCAGCAGTCAAAATAGCGGGACACGATACAATGAGCAGTTCTTC. Its protein is CASSQNSGTRYNEQFF.

Of note for this clone: This CDR3 is also generated by other DNA sequences in the sample. The chain links TRBV11-2 to TRBJ2-1; TRBD2 matches 11 bases. J lost 3 bases, V lost 5 bases, and 6 bases had no gene match. Germline V gene sequence: CDR1 SGHAT, CDR2 FQNNGV. This CDR3 region has 16 residues. The CDR3 DNA reads as TGTGCCAGCAGCGCGAGACTAGCGGGAATCTACAATGAGCAGTTCTTC. Translated: CASSARLAGIYNEQFF.

CDR3 coding DNA: TGTGCCAGCATTGCAGGGGTTAACTATGGCTACACCTTC. As protein: CASIAGVNYGYTF. This chain connects TRBV6-1 to TRBJ1-2; the D gene is possibly TRBD1 (6 bases). Germline V gene lookup returns CDR1 MNHNS and CDR2 SASEGT. This CDR3 is built from 13 residues. Trimming cost V 7 bases and J 1 base, with 10 bases left between them.

V is TRBV18 and J is TRBJ2-5; no reliable D call. Germline values: CDR1 KGHSH, CDR2 LQKENI. CDR3 length equals 12 residues. Trimming pared 5 bases from V and 5 bases from J, leaving 9 bases between. The CDR3 nucleotides are TGTGCCAGCTCAGTGGTCGGGGAGACCCAGTACTTC. Protein product: CASSVVGETQYF.

The rearrangement joins TRBV11-2 to TRBJ2-6; D remains ambiguous. Between the trimmed V and J ends, which lost 0 bases and 0 bases, there was a span of 6 bases. Germline values: CDR1 SGHAT, CDR2 FQNNGV. The CDR3 totals 16 residues. DNA for the CDR3: TGTGCCAGCAGCTTAGATGGTGGCTCTGGGGCCAACGTCCTGACTTTC. Residues: CASSLDGGSGANVLTF. Full variable domain (remainder filled in from reference TRBV11-2 and TRBJ2-6): EAGVAQSPRYKIIEKRQSVAFWCNPISGHATLYWYQQILGQGPKLLIQFQNNGVVDDSQLPKDRFSAERLKGVDSTLKIQPAKLEDSAVYLCASSLDGGSGANVLTFGAGSRLTVL.

The chain is built from TRBV7-9 and TRBJ1-1; D is perhaps TRBD1 (5 bases). Trimming removed 1 base at V and 0 bases at J, with 12 bases between. CDR3 length: 16 residues. Germline V CDR1 and CDR2: SEHNR, FQNEAQ (reference sequence). The CDR3 spells CASSLGVGEMNTEAFF. The CDR3 DNA sequence: TGTGCCAGCAGCTTAGGTGTGGGGGAGATGAACACTGAAGCTTTCTTT.

This clone was seen once. The chain recombines TRBV5-1 with TRBJ1-2; 10 bases agree with TRBD1. The CDR3 runs 16 residues. The ends lost 4 bases at V and 6 bases at J; junction bases unmatched: 12. The germline CDR1 and CDR2 sequences are SGHRS and YFSETQ. The CDR3 here is CASSLGQGIVSNGYTF. For the CDR3, the DNA is TGCGCCAGCAGCCTGGGACAGGGGATAGTTTCGAATGGCTACACCTTC.

The rearrangement links TRBV7-9 to TRBJ2-1; 8 bases align to TRBD2. CDR1 and CDR2 from the germline V gene are SEHNR and FQNEAQ (reference sequence). This CDR3 spans 14 amino acids. V was clipped by 0 bases and J by 7 bases; unmatched bases: 2. The CDR3 DNA sequence: TGTGCCAGCAGCTTAGCCGGCGGGGGGAATGAGCAGTTCTTC. This gives the protein CASSLAGGGNEQFF. Full variable domain (rest looked up from reference TRBV7-9 and TRBJ2-1): DTGVSQNPRHKITKRGQNVTFRCDPISEHNRLYWYRQTLGQGPEFLTYFQNEAQLEKSRLLSDRFSAERPKGSFSTLEIQRTEQGDSAMYLCASSLAGGGNEQFFGPGTRLTVL.

V and J are TRBV7-3 and TRBJ2-3; the D is unclear. The CDR3 loop spans 15 amino acids. The ends were cut back, 2 bases at V and 2 bases at J, with 11 bases in the middle. Per germline, CDR1 SGHTA and CDR2 FQGTGA. CDR3 sequence (DNA): TGTGCCAGCAGCTTACTTGCCAGCTCCACAGATACGCAGTATTTT. Protein: CASSLLASSTDTQYF.

The chain recombines TRBV28 with TRBJ1-1; D remains unclear. The CDR3 has 18 amino acids. The V end was cut by 5 bases, the J end by 3 bases, with 25 bases between. The germline V gene encodes CDR1 MDHEN and CDR2 SYDVKM. The CDR3 DNA is TGTGCCAGCAGTCCATCCTCATTCCGTTCGGCCCAGGACACTGAAGCTTTCTTT. Its translation is CASSPSSFRSAQDTEAFF.

The table lists this clone with many counts. This chain connects TRBV30 to TRBJ1-3; D is undetermined. CDR1 GTSNPN and CDR2 SVGIG come from the germline V gene (reference sequence). V shed 3 bases and J shed 1 base, with 10 bases lying between them. The CDR3 spans 14 residues. The CDR3 DNA reads TGTGCCTGGAGCTCAGGCTATTCTGGAAACACCATATATTTT. Its translation: CAWSSGYSGNTIYF.

This chain joins TRBV27 and TRBJ2-7; D call uncertain. Germline V gene data show CDR1 as MNHEY and CDR2 as SMNVEV (reference sequence). Trimming took off 3 bases at V and 6 bases at J, with 18 bases between the two ends. The CDR3 sequence is 15 residues long. The CDR3 DNA follows: TGTGCCAGCAGTTTCCGAATCTACCCCCGCGGCGAGCAGTACTTC. This sequence encodes CASSFRIYPRGEQYF.

This clone has just one count. The chain couples TRBV5-6 to TRBJ2-3; no clear D. Germline V gene lookup returns CDR1 SGHDT and CDR2 YYEEEE. The CDR3 consists of 15 residues. The V and J ends lost 4 bases and 5 bases respectively, with 17 bases between them. In DNA form, the CDR3 reads TGTGCCAGCAGCCCCCCCGGAATCCTTAAAGATACGCAGTATTTT. Protein: CASSPPGILKDTQYF.

This clone has only a few counts. CDR3 sequence reads: CASSLGGGQDTQYF. The DNA for the CDR3 is TGCGCCAGCAGCTTGGGCGGGGGGCAGGATACGCAGTATTTT. The rearrangement links TRBV5-1 to TRBJ2-3; 8 nucleotides agree with TRBD2. The CDR3 consists of 14 residues. The ends lost 0 bases at V and 6 bases at J; junction bases unmatched: 3. Per germline, CDR1 SGHRS and CDR2 YFSETQ.